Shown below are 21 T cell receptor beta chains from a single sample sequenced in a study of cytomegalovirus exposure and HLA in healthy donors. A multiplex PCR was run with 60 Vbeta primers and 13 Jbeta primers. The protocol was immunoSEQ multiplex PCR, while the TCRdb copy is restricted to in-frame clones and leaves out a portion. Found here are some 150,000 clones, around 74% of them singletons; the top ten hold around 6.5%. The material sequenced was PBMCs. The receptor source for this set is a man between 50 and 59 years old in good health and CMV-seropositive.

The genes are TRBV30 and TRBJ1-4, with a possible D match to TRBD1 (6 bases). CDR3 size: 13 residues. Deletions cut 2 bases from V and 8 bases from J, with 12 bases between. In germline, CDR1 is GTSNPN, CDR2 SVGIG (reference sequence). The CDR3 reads CAWSRGGREKLFF. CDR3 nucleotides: TGTGCCTGGAGTAGAGGGGGTCGGGAAAAACTGTTTTTT.

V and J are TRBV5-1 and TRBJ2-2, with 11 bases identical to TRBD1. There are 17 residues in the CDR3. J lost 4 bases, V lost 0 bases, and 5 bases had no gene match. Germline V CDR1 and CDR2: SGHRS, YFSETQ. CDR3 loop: CASSLGTGGAGTGELFF. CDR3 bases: TGCGCCAGCAGCTTGGGGACAGGGGGCGCGGGCACCGGGGAGCTGTTTTTT.

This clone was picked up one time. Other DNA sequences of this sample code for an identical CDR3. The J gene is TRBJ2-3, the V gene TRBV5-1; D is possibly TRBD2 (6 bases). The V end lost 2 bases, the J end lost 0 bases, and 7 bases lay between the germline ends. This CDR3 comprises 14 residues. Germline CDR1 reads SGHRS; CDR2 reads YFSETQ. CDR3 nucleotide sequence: TGCGCCAGCAGCTTCAGCGGGAGCACAGATACGCAGTATTTT. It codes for CASSFSGSTDTQYF.

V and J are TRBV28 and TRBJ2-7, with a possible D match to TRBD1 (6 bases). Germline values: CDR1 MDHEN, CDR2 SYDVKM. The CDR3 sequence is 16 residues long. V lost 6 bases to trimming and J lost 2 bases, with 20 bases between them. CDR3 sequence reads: CASSPMSLGQPYEQYF. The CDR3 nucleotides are TGTGCCAGCAGCCCTATGAGCCTCGGACAGCCCTACGAGCAGTACTTC. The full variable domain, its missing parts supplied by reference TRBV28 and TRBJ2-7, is DVKVTQSSRYLVKRTGEKVFLECVQDMDHENMFWYRQDPGLGLRLIYFSYDVKMKEKGDIPEGYSVSREKKERFSLILESASTNQTSMYLCASSPMSLGQPYEQYFGPGTRLTVT.

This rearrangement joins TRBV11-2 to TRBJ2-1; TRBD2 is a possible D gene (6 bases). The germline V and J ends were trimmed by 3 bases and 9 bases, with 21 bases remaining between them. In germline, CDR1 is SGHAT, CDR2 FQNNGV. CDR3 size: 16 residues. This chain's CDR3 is CASSFLAGTPLGEQFF. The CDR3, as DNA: TGTGCCAGCAGCTTCCTCGCCGGGACTCCTTTGGGTGAGCAGTTCTTC. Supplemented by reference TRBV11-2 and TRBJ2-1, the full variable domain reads EAGVAQSPRYKIIEKRQSVAFWCNPISGHATLYWYQQILGQGPKLLIQFQNNGVVDDSQLPKDRFSAERLKGVDSTLKIQPAKLEDSAVYLCASSFLAGTPLGEQFFGPGTRLTVL.

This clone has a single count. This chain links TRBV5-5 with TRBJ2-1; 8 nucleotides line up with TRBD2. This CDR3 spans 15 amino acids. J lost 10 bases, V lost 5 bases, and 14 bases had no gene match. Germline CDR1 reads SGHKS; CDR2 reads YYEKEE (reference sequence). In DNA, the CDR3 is TGTGCCAGCAGTCTACTAGCGGCTCTACCCAACGAGCAGTTCTTC. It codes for CASSLLAALPNEQFF.

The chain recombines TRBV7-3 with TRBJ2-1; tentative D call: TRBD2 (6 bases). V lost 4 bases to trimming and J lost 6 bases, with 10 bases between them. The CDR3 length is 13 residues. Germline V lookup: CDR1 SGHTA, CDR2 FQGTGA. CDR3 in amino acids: CASSYSGLNEQFF. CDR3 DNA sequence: TGTGCCAGCAGCTATAGCGGACTCAATGAGCAGTTCTTC.

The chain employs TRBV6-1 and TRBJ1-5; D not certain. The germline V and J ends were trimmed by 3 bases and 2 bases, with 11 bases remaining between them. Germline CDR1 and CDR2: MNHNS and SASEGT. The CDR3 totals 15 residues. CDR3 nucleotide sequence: TGTGCCAGCAGTGAGGTAAGAGGGCGCAATCAGCCCCAGCATTTT. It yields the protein CASSEVRGRNQPQHF.

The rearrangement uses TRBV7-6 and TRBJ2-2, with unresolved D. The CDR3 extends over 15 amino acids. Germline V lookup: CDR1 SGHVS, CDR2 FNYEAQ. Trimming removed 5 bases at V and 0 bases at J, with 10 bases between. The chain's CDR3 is CASSKRQANTGELFF. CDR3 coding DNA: TGTGCCAGCAGCAAAAGGCAGGCGAACACCGGGGAGCTGTTTTTT. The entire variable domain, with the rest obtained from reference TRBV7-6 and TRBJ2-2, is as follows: GAGVSQSPRYKVTKRGQDVALRCDPISGHVSLYWYRQALGQGPEFLTYFNYEAQQDKSGLPNDRFSAERPEGSISTLTIQRTEQRDSAMYRCASSKRQANTGELFFGEGSRLTVL.

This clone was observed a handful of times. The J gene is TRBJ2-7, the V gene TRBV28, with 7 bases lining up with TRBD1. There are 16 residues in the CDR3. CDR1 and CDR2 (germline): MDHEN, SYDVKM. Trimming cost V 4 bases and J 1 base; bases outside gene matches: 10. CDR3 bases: TGTGCCAGCAGTTCGGGACAGTCCTGGACATCCTACGAGCAGTACTTC. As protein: CASSSGQSWTSYEQYF.

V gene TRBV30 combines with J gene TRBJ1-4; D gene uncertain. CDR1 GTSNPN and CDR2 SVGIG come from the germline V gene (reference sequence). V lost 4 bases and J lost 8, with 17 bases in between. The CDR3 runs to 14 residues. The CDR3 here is CAWTQRALGEKLFF. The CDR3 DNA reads TGTGCCTGGACCCAGAGGGCGCTGGGGGAAAAACTGTTTTTT. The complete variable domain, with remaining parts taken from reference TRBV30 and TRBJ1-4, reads SQTIHQWPATLVQPVGSPLSLECTVEGTSNPNLYWYRQAAGRGLQLLFYSVGIGQISSEVPQNLSASRPQDRQFILSSKKLLLSDSGFYLCAWTQRALGEKLFFGSGTQLSVL.

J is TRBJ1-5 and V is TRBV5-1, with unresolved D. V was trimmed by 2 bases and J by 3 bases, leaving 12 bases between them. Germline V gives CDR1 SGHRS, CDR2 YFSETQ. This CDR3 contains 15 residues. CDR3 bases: TGCGCCAGCAGCTTTTCCGGGGAAGCCAATCAGCCCCAGCATTTT. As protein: CASSFSGEANQPQHF.

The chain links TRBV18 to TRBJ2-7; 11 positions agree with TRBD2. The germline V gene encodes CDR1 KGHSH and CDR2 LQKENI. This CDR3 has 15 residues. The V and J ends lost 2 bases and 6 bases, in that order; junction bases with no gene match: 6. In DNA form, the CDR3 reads TGTGCCAGCTCACCATCGATAGCGGGAGGGGGCGAGCAGTACTTC. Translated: CASSPSIAGGGEQYF.

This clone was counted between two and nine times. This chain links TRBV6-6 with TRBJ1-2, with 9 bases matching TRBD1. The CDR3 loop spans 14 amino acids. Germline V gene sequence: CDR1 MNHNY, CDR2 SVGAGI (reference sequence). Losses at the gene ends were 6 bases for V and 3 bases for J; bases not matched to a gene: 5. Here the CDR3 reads CASRSGQGDYGYTF. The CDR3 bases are TGTGCCAGCAGATCGGGACAGGGAGACTATGGCTACACCTTC.

The CDR3 coding sequence is TGCGCCAGCAGCTTGGGGACAGGGGGTACCACAGATACGCAGTATTTT. This encodes CASSLGTGGTTDTQYF. The rearrangement joins TRBV5-1 to TRBJ2-3; TRBD1 matches 10 bases. This CDR3 spans 16 amino acids. V trimming: 0 bases; J trimming: 2 bases; junction bases outside the gene matches: 3. The V gene's germline CDR1 is SGHRS and CDR2 YFSETQ.

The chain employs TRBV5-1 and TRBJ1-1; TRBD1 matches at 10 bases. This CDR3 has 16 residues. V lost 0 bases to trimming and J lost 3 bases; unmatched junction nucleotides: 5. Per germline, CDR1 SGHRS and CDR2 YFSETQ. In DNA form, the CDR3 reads TGCGCCAGCAGCTTGGGAACCGGGACAGGGGACACTGAAGCTTTCTTT. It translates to CASSLGTGTGDTEAFF.

The CDR3 DNA reads TGTGCCAGCAGTGGTGCCCCCGGGACAGGGGGTACCAATCAGCCCCAGCATTTT. This translates into CASSGAPGTGGTNQPQHF. The rearrangement joins TRBV2 to TRBJ1-5, with 11 bases lining up with TRBD1. V shed 4 bases, J shed 3 bases, and the junction held 11 bases outside the gene matches. The CDR3 spans 18 residues. Germline loops: CDR1 SNHLY, CDR2 FYNNEI.

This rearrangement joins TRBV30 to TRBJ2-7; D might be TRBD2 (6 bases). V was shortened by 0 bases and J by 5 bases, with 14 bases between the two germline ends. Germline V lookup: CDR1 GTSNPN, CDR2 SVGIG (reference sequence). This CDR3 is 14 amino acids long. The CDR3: CAWSVGVGGHEQYF. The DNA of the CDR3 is TGTGCCTGGAGTGTAGGGGTCGGAGGGCACGAGCAGTACTTC.

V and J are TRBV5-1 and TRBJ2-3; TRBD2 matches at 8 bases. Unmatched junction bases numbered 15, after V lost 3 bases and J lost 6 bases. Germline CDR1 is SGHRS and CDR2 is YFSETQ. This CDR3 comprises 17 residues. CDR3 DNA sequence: TGCGCCAGCAGCTCGGGAGGGGCCGGGGGATCGAGGGATACGCAGTATTTT. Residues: CASSSGGAGGSRDTQYF.

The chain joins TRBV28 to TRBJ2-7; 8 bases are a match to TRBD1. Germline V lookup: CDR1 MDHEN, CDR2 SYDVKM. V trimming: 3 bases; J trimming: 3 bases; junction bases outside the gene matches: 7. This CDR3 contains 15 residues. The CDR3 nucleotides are TGTGCCAGCAGTTTCCTCGGACAGGGAAACTACGAGCAGTACTTC. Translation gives CASSFLGQGNYEQYF.

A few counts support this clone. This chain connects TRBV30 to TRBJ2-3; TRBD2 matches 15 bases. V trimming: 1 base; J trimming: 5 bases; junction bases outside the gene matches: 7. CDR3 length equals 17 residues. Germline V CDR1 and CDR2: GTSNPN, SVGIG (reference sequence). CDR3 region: CAWSAFRTSGRGDTQYF. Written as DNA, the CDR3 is TGTGCCTGGAGTGCCTTCCGGACTAGCGGGAGGGGAGATACGCAGTATTTT.